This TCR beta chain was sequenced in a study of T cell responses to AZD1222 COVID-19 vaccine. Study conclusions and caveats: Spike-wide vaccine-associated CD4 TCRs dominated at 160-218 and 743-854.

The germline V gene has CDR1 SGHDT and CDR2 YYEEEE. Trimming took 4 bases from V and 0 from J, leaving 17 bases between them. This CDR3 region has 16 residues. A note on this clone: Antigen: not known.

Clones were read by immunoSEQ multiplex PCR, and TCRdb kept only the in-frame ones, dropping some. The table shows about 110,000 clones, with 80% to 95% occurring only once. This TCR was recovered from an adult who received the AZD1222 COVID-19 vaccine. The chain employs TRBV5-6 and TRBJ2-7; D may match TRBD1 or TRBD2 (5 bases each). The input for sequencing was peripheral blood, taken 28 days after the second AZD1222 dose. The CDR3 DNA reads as TGTGCCAGCAGCCCAGAGGGAACAGGTACCTCCTACGAGCAGTACTTC. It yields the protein CASSPEGTGTSYEQYF.